This T cell receptor (beta chain) was recorded in a study of OX40 agonist ivuxolimab in advanced cancers. Study-level background: Ivuxolimab, an agonist antibody against OX40 (CD134), was given to patients. Patients treated during dose escalation were battling hepatocellular carcinoma, melanoma, renal cell or head and neck cancer. Three patients got partial responses; one had hepatocellular carcinoma and two had cutaneous melanoma.

Using immunoSEQ multiplex PCR, the repertoire was profiled, and TCRdb retains in-frame clones only, with some absent. The sample includes 60,000 to 65,000 clones, 85% to 90% of them seen just once. The junction had 4 bases not matched to a gene; V was cut back by 4 bases and J by 0 bases. Germline V lookup: CDR1 LNHDA, CDR2 SQIVND (reference sequence). The CDR3 totals 17 residues. At baseline, cycle 4 day 1, and cycle 7 day 1, blood was sampled. Sample: CD4+ or CD8+ T cells sorted from blood, taken in a trial of the OX40 agonist ivuxolimab. The clonotype comes from an adult with an advanced solid tumor such as melanoma, head and neck, liver or kidney cancer. V and J are TRBV19 and TRBJ2-1; 12 nucleotides align to TRBD2. The CDR3 DNA sequence: TGTGCCAGTAGTAGGACTAGCGGGGCTAGCTCCTACAATGAGCAGTTCTTC. This gives the protein CASSRTSGASSYNEQFF.